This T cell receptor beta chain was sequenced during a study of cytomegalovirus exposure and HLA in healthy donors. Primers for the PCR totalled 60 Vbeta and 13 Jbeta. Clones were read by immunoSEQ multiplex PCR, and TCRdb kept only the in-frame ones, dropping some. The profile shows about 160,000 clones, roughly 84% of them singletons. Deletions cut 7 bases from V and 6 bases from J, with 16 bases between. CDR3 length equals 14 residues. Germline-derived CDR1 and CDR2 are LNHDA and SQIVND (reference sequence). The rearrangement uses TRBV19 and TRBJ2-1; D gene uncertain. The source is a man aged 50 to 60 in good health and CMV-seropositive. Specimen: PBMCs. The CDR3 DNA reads TGTGCCAGTAAGAATCGAGGTCCGGGCAATGAGCAGTTCTTC. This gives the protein CASKNRGPGNEQFF. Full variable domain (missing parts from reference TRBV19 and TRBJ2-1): DGGITQSPKYLFRKEGQNVTLSCEQNLNHDAMYWYRQDPGQGLRLIYYSQIVNDFQKGDIAEGYSVSREKKESFPLTVTSAQKNPTAFYLCASKNRGPGNEQFFGPGTRLTVL.